The T cell receptor (beta chain) under discussion was sequenced for a study of T-cell reconstitution after alpha-beta-depleted transplantation in children. Preparing the TCRbeta library involved the use of unique molecular identifiers. TCRdb reprocessed the PCR reads with MiXCR, giving one entry per CDR3 protein. The repertoire holds nearly 550,000 distinct CDR3 sequences, around 19% seen once, with approximately 3% in the top ten. The sample here was PBMCs from the stem cell graft donor, taken from the stem cell graft. The clonotype comes from a human donor who donated a stem cell graft to a child with acute lymphoblastic leukemia.

The CDR3 coding sequence is TGTGCCAGCAGCCGAACAGGGTATGACACCGGGGAGCTGTTTTTT. Encoded protein: CASSRTGYDTGELFF. This chain uses TRBV5-6 with TRBJ2-2; D possibly corresponds to TRBD1 (6 bases). The CDR3 consists of 15 residues. Trimming removed 4 bases from V and 3 bases from J, with 13 bases in between. The germline CDR1 and CDR2 sequences are SGHDT and YYEEEE.